This T cell receptor (beta chain) was captured by sequencing in a study of memory CD4+ T cells and cytomegalovirus serostatus. Single viable CD3+CD4+CD8-CD45RO+ cells were sorted as the memory CD4+ T cells. After thawing, CD4+ T cells were positively selected. By its share, this clone is medium-sized. What it binds is not known. Study-wide findings and caveats: CD4+ memory repertoires contained about 40% of the 164 reported CMV TCRbeta sequences.

There are 12 residues in the CDR3. V was cut by 5 bases and J by 4 bases, with 8 bases left in between. Germline values: CDR1 SNHLY, CDR2 FYNNEI. Libraries were prepared by immunoSEQ multiplex PCR; TCRdb keeps only in-frame clonotypes and omits some of them. The sample has about 44,000 clones, roughly three quarters seen once. The material sequenced was memory CD4+ T cells from blood. This rearrangement joins TRBV2 to TRBJ1-1; D ambiguous. The receptor was derived from an adult in good health and CMV-seronegative. In DNA form, the CDR3 reads TGTGCCAGCAGTAGGGCCGGCACTGAAGCTTTCTTT. Amino acid sequence: CASSRAGTEAFF.